This T cell receptor beta chain was recorded in a study of cytomegalovirus exposure and HLA in healthy donors. Study results and limitations: It was reported in a later analysis that an Asian-associated ancestry cluster showed fewer N-insertions than the roughly 660-donor mean. Common viral pathogens seemed to be connected with several of the most significant clusters, according to a later analysis.

The primer mix had 60 Vbeta and 13 Jbeta primers. The table came from immunoSEQ multiplex PCR; TCRdb's copy has only in-frame clones and leaves some out. This sample's clone table lists 130,000 to 150,000 clones. A remark on this clone: What it recognizes is unknown.

Trimming removed 3 bases at V and 7 bases at J, with 12 bases between. CDR1 and CDR2 from the germline V gene are KGHSH and LQKENI. The CDR3 sequence is 14 residues long. This sequence originates from a male donor in good health and CMV-seronegative. This rearrangement joins TRBV18 to TRBJ2-2; TRBD2 is a possible D gene (6 bases). Material for sequencing was PBMCs. The chain's CDR3 is CASSPLGTGGELFF. The CDR3 DNA is TGTGCCAGCTCACCGCTCGGGACTGGCGGGGAGCTGTTTTTT.